This TCR beta chain was found in a study of T-cell memory formation after mild COVID-19. V lost 0 bases and J 5 bases, leaving 8 bases between the germline ends. CDR1 is GTSNPN and CDR2 is SVGIG in the germline V gene (reference sequence). The CDR3 consists of 13 residues. TCRalpha and TCRbeta libraries used 5'RACE with constant-segment primers and UMIs. TCRdb itself ran the 5' RACE reads through MiXCR, one entry per CDR3 protein. The sample lists around 340,000 distinct CDR3 sequences; about 16% were seen once. The rearrangement joins TRBV30 to TRBJ1-5, with D unclear. The sample taken for sequencing was PBMCs or a T cell subset sorted from them (not recorded which). The sequence derives from a young man who had mild COVID-19 (a few samples of this study predate the infection). Cell type and time point are not known. Here the CDR3 reads CAWSVGIHQPQHF. The DNA of the CDR3 is TGTGCCTGGAGTGTGGGGATTCATCAGCCCCAGCATTTT. Variable domain in full (rest from reference TRBV30 and TRBJ1-5): SQTIHQWPATLVQPVGSPLSLECTVEGTSNPNLYWYRQAAGRGLQLLFYSVGIGQISSEVPQNLSASRPQDRQFILSSKKLLLSDSGFYLCAWSVGIHQPQHFGDGTRLSIL.